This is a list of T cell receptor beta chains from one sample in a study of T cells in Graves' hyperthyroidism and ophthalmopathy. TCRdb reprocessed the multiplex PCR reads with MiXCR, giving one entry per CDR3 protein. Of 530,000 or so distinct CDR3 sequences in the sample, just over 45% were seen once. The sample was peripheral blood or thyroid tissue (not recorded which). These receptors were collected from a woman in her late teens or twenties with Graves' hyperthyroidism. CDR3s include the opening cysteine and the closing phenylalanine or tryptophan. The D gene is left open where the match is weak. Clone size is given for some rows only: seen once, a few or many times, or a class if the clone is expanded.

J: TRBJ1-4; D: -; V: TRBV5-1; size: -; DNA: TGCGCCAGCAGCTTTTCCGGGGGCCCGGCTAATGAAAAACTGTTTTTT; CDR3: CASSFSGGPANEKLFF
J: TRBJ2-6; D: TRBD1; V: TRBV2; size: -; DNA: TGTGCCAGCCTGGACAGGGGTGGGGCCAACGTCCTGACTTTC; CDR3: CASLDRGGANVLTF
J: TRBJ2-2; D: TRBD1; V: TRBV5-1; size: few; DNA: TGCGCCAGCAGCTTCTTCGGGACAGGGTATACCGGGGAGCTGTTTTTT; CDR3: CASSFFGTGYTGELFF
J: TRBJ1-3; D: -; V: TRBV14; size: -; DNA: TGTGCCAGCAGCCAAGAGGCGAGCGGAAACACCATATATTTT; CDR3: CASSQEASGNTIYF
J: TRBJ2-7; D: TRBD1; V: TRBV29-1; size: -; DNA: TGCAGCGTTGCTGGACAGGCGAGCTCCTACGAGCAGTACTTC; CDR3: CSVAGQASSYEQYF
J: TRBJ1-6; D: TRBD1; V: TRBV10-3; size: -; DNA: TGTGCCACCAACGACAGGGGGCTAGGTTCACCCCTCCACTTT; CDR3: CATNDRGLGSPLHF
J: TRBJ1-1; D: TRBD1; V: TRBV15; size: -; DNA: TGTGCCACCAGCAGAGACGGGACAGGTGACACTGAAGCTTTCTTT; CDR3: CATSRDGTGDTEAFF
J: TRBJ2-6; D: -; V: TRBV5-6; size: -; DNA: TGTGCCAGCAGCTTGGCGTCCGACAGTGCTGGAGGGATTGCTGGGGCCAACGTCCTGACTTTC; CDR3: CASSLASDSAGGIAGANVLTF
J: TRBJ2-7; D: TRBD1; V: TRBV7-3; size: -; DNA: TGTGCCAGCAGCCCCGGGACAGGGGGCCGGCGTAGAGACGAGCAGTACTTC; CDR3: CASSPGTGGRRRDEQYF
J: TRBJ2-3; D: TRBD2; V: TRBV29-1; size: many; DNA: TGCAGCGTTGCCGCTAGCGGGAGAACAGATACGCAGTATTTT; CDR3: CSVAASGRTDTQYF
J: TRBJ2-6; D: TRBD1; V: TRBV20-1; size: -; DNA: TGCAGTGCTAGAGAGGACAGGGCTGGGGCCAACGTCCTGACTTTC; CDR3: CSAREDRAGANVLTF
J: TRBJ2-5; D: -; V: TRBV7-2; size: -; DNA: TGTGCCAGCAGCTTACCTACGGGGGTCGAGACCCAGTACTTC; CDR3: CASSLPTGVETQYF
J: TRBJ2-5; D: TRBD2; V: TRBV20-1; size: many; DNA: TGCAGTGCTCCCCTTATGGGGGGGGAGACCCAGTACTTC; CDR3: CSAPLMGGETQYF
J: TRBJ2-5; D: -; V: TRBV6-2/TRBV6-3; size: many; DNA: TGTGCCAGCAGTGGGGCAGAGACCCAGTACTTC; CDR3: CASSGAETQYF
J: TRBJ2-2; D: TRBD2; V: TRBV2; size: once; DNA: TGTGCCAGCAAACCGGGACTAGCGATCACCGGGGAGCTGTTTTTT; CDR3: CASKPGLAITGELFF
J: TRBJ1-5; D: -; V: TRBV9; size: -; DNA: TGTGCCAGCAGCGTAGGAGGCGGTCCCCAGCCCCAGCATTTT; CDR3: CASSVGGGPQPQHF
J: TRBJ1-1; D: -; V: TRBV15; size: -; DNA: TGTGCCACCAGCAGAGATGGGGGTTGCGCTTTCTTT; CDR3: CATSRDGGCAFF
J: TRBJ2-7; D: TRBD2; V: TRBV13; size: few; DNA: TGTGCCAGCAGTTCTCTCCGGGAGGGCCTCTACGAGCAGTACTTC; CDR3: CASSSLREGLYEQYF
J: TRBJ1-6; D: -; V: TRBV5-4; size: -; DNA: TGTGCCAGCAGCTTGCTCGGCTCAGGGCAAGAGACCCTCCACTTT; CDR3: CASSLLGSGQETLHF
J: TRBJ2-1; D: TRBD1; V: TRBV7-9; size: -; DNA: TGTGCCAGCAGCGACTGGACAGGGAATGAGCAGTTCTTC; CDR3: CASSDWTGNEQFF
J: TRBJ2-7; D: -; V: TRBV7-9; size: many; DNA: TGTGCCAGCAGTACGGACTACTCCTACGAGCAGTACTTC; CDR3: CASSTDYSYEQYF
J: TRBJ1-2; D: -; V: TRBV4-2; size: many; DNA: TGTGCCAGCAGCCAAAGGGACCCAGGCCTGGACTATGGCTACACCTTC; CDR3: CASSQRDPGLDYGYTF
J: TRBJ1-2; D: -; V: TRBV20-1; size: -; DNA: TGCAGTGCTACAGGACCCGGGACCCGGAACACCTTC; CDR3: CSATGPGTRNTF
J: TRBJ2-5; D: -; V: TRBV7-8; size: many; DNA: TGTGCCAGCAGCTTAGTCGGCCTGCTGGAGACCCAGTACTTC; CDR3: CASSLVGLLETQYF
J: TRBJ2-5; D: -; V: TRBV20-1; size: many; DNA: TGCAGTGCTAGAGACACGGCCAGCCTGGAGACCCAGTACTTC; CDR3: CSARDTASLETQYF
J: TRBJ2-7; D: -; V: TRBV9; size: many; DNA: TGTGCCAGCAGCGTAGGACTAGAGTCCTACGAGCAGTACTTC; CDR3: CASSVGLESYEQYF
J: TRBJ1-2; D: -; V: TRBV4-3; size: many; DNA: TGCGCCAGCAGCCAAGATCAGGGAGTAGGCTATGGCTACACCTTC; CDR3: CASSQDQGVGYGYTF
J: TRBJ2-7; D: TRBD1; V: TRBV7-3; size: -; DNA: TGTGCCAGCAGCATGTGGCGAGAGGACAGGGGATACGAGCAGTACTTC; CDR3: CASSMWREDRGYEQYF
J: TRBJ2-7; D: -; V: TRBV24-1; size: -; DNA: TGTGCCACCAGTACAAGTAAAGGAGGGGGAAAGGTGCAGTACTTC; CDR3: CATSTSKGGGKVQYF
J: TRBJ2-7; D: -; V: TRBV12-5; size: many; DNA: TGTGCTAGCCTAGGGGGAAGCTACGAGCAGTACTTC; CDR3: CASLGGSYEQYF
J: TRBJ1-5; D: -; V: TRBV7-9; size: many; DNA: TGTGCCAGCAGCCCCCTCGAGGATCAGCCCCAGCATTTT; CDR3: CASSPLEDQPQHF
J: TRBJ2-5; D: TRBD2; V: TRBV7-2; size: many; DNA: TGTGCCAGCAGCTTTTGGTGGGAGGGCGAAGAGACCCAGTACTTC; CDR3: CASSFWWEGEETQYF
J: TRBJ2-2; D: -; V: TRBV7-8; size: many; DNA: TGTGCCAGCAGCCTTGGTTACTCCAGGGGATCAGGGGAGCTGTTTTTT; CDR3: CASSLGYSRGSGELFF
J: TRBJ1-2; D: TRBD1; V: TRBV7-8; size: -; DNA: TGTGCCGGCAGCTTAGCGGGACTGACAGGGGCGGTTGGTGGCTATGGCTACACCTTC; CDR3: CAGSLAGLTGAVGGYGYTF
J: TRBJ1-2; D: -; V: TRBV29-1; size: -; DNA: TGCAGCGAGGTCGGTGGCTATGGCTACACCTTC; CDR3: CSEVGGYGYTF
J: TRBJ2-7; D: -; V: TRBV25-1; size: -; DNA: TGTGCCAGCAGCCCCAAGAGGTATAGCGGCAGGCGGAGCTCCTACGAGCAGTACTTC; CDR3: CASSPKRYSGRRSSYEQYF
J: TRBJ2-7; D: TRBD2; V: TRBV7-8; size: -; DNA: TGTGCCACCAATTCGGGACTAGAGCAGTACTTC; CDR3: CATNSGLEQYF
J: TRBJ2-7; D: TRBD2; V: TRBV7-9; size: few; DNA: TGTGCCAGCTCACCACCAGGACTAGCTGACGAGCAGTACTTC; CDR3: CASSPPGLADEQYF
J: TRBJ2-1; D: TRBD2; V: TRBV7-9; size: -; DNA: TGTGCCAGCAGCTTGGCAGGGACTAACAATGAGCAGTTCTTC; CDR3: CASSLAGTNNEQFF
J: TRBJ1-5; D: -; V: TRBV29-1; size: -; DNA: TGCAGCGCTCGACTAGCGGGAGGGCCGGGCGAGCATTTT; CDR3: CSARLAGGPGEHF
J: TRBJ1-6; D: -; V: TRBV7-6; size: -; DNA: TGTGCCAGCAGCCTCTGGGAATTAGATTCACCCCTCCACTTT; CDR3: CASSLWELDSPLHF